The 18 T cell receptor beta chains listed next were all sequenced from one sample in a study of Graves' ophthalmopathy and Graves' hyperthyroidism. RNA transcripts provided the template for amplifying TCR beta CDR3 regions. The first round was an RT-PCR with HTBI primers, and the second round was a multiplex PCR. Each CDR3 protein gets one entry after TCRdb re-called the multiplex PCR reads with MiXCR. This sample has hundreds of thousands of distinct CDR3 sequences; roughly 20% occur once, and the top ten carry approximately 6.5%. Sequenced: peripheral blood. The source of these receptors is a woman aged 18-35 years with stable Graves' hyperthyroidism. Some clones in this sample may be carry-over from other donors' samples.

The rearrangement joins TRBV10-1 to TRBJ1-5; 8 nucleotides agree with TRBD1. The CDR3 loop spans 17 amino acids. Germline loops: CDR1 WNHNN, CDR2 SYGVQD (reference sequence). The ends lost 5 bases at V and 2 bases at J; junction bases unmatched: 11. This chain's CDR3 is CASSRSDRGGCNQPQHF. In DNA, the CDR3 is TGCGCCAGCAGTCGCAGCGACAGGGGAGGTTGCAATCAGCCCCAGCATTTT.

The rearrangement joins TRBV12-3 or TRBV12-4 to TRBJ1-2, with 7 bases identical to TRBD1. This CDR3 contains 17 residues. The V gene end was trimmed by 5 bases and the J gene end by 0 bases; junction bases not matched to a gene: 12. CDR3 in DNA: TGTGCCAGCAGTCGGGACAGCCCGGCATACTCTAACTATGGCTACACCTTC. This encodes CASSRDSPAYSNYGYTF.

This clonotype was counted many times. The genes are TRBV19 and TRBJ2-1; D gene ambiguous. CDR3 size: 12 residues. In germline, CDR1 is LNHDA, CDR2 SQIVND (reference sequence). V was trimmed by 0 bases and J by 9 bases, leaving 6 bases between them. As DNA, the CDR3 is TGTGCCAGTAGTATAGATCGTAGTGAGCAGTTCTTC. Its translation is CASSIDRSEQFF.

This clonotype was seen at least ten times. This chain joins TRBV28 and TRBJ2-5, with D possibly matching TRBD1 (5 bases). Germline lookup yields CDR1 MDHEN and CDR2 SYDVKM. The CDR3 length is 18 residues. Trimming took 5 bases from V and 1 from J, leaving 23 bases between them. This CDR3 is CASSPSLTALIPQETQYF. The CDR3 DNA reads as TGTGCCAGCAGTCCAAGTCTGACAGCTCTGATACCCCAAGAGACCCAGTACTTC.

This clonotype was recorded at least ten times. The chain recombines TRBV6-1 with TRBJ2-7; TRBD2 aligns across 15 bases. V was clipped by 6 bases and J by 3 bases; unmatched bases: 3. The CDR3 has 15 residues. Germline assignment: CDR1 MNHNS and CDR2 SASEGT. The CDR3 coding sequence is TGTGCCAGCAGAATGGGACTAGCGGGGGGCTACGAGCAGTACTTC. Translated: CASRMGLAGGYEQYF.

The CDR3 is CASSHRGSYSPLHF. The CDR3 DNA follows: TGTGCCAGCAGTCACCGGGGTTCGTATTCACCCCTCCACTTT. This sequence joins TRBV27 and TRBJ1-6, with D unresolved. With 5 bases removed from V and 8 bases from J, the gap between germline ends came to 13 bases. Per the germline V gene, CDR1 is MNHEY and CDR2 is SMNVEV (reference sequence). This CDR3 spans 14 amino acids.

This clonotype was seen at least ten times. The gene calls are TRBV4-2 and TRBJ2-4; the D is unclear. The V and J ends lost 0 bases and 0 bases respectively, with 6 bases between them. CDR1 and CDR2 (germline): LGHNA, YNFKEQ. The CDR3 is made up of 15 amino acids. The CDR3 nucleotides read TGTGCCAGCAGCCAAGAGGAGCAAGCCAAAAACATTCAGTACTTC. It is translated as CASSQEEQAKNIQYF.

This clonotype was seen a few times. V usage is TRBV11-2 and J usage is TRBJ2-7, with D possibly called TRBD1 or TRBD2 (5 bases each). CDR1 is SGHAT, CDR2 FQNNGV, per germline. V lost 3 bases and J lost 5, with 20 bases in between. The CDR3 has 16 amino acids. The CDR3 nucleotides are TGTGCCAGCAGCTTCCTTTCCGGGACGGACCGAGACGAGCAGTACTTC. Its protein product is CASSFLSGTDRDEQYF.

This clonotype was picked up many times. This CDR3 fails to terminate in the conserved phenylalanine or tryptophan, so it likely reflects a read error. The chain has TRBV11-2 and TRBJ2-2; no clear D. CDR1 SGHAT and CDR2 FQNNGV come from the germline V gene. The CDR3 totals 13 residues. V was clipped by 5 bases and J by 4 bases, with 8 bases between them. The CDR3 spells CASSTWGTGELFS. The CDR3 DNA reads TGTGCCAGCAGCACCTGGGGCACCGGGGAGCTGTTTTCT.

The chain is built from TRBV30 and TRBJ2-2, with D possibly TRBD2 on 5 matching bases. The CDR3 contains 15 residues. Germline V lookup: CDR1 GTSNPN, CDR2 SVGIG (reference sequence). Trimming took 0 bases from V and 2 from J, leaving 10 bases between them. CDR3 sequence: CAWSVRGSNTGELFF. The CDR3 DNA sequence: TGTGCCTGGAGTGTACGAGGGAGTAACACCGGGGAGCTGTTTTTT.

The chain is built from TRBV6-2 or TRBV6-3 and TRBJ1-2; D remains ambiguous. The CDR3 extends over 14 amino acids. V shed 6 bases and J shed 7 bases, with 18 bases lying between them. In germline, CDR1 is MNHEY, CDR2 SVGEGT. The CDR3 region is CASRSGKVGSGYTF. The CDR3 DNA sequence: TGTGCCAGCAGGTCCGGGAAGGTTGGTAGTGGCTACACCTTC.

In this sample, this clonotype turned up a few times. Compared with germline, one end of the junction differs, possibly owing to a read error. V gene TRBV15 combines with J gene TRBJ1-2; D gene ambiguous. Germline CDR1 is LNHNV and CDR2 is YYDKDF (reference sequence). CDR3 length equals 15 residues. CDR3 region: CATSRDGVRNYGYTF. CDR3 sequence (DNA): TGTGCCACCAGCAGAGACGGAGTACGTAACTATGGTTACACCTTC.

The chain links TRBV12-5 to TRBJ1-1, with D maybe TRBD1 (6 bases). CDR3 length: 15 amino acids. CDR1 is LGHNT and CDR2 is FRNRAP in the germline V gene. Trimming shortened V by 5 bases and J by 1 base, and 14 bases separated the two germline ends. The DNA of the CDR3 is TGTGCTAGTGGTAGGGGGGAAGGAGGGAACACTGAAGCTTTCTTT. Amino acid sequence: CASGRGEGGNTEAFF.

This clonotype was recorded many times. The chain carries TRBV7-2 and TRBJ2-7, with TRBD2 matching 9 bases. The CDR3 length is 16 residues. Germline CDR1 is SGHTA and CDR2 is FQGNSA. V lost 2 bases to trimming and J lost 1 base; unmatched junction nucleotides: 6. The CDR3 loop reads CASSLWGGGASYEQYF. CDR3 in DNA: TGTGCCAGCAGCTTATGGGGCGGGGGGGCGTCCTACGAGCAGTACTTC.

This clonotype was found many times. The V and J genes are TRBV28 and TRBJ1-2, with TRBD1 identical over 8 bases. Germline V gene sequence: CDR1 MDHEN, CDR2 SYDVKM. The trim removed 6 bases at V and 8 bases at J, leaving 8 bases unmatched. This CDR3 has 13 amino acids. CDR3 protein: CASRETGERGYTF. The CDR3 DNA follows: TGTGCCAGCAGGGAGACAGGGGAGAGGGGCTACACCTTC.

The rearrangement links TRBV10-3 to TRBJ2-5; 9 nucleotides line up with TRBD1. This CDR3 has 15 amino acids. Germline trimming cut 10 bases from V and 4 bases from J; bases unmatched to any gene: 13. Germline V lookup: CDR1 ENHRY, CDR2 SYGVKD. The CDR3: CATSAKDRGGETQYF. CDR3 coding DNA: TGTGCCACCTCCGCTAAAGACAGGGGGGGAGAGACCCAGTACTTC.

This clonotype was counted ten times or more. This chain links TRBV6-5 with TRBJ2-5; 7 bases align to TRBD1. The CDR3 consists of 14 residues. The trim removed 5 bases at V and 5 bases at J, leaving 8 bases unmatched. The germline V gene has CDR1 MNHEY and CDR2 SVGAGI. CDR3 residues: CASSPQTGYETQYF. In DNA form, the CDR3 reads TGTGCCAGCAGTCCGCAGACAGGGTATGAGACCCAGTACTTC.

V gene TRBV6-1 combines with J gene TRBJ1-5; 9 bases agree with TRBD1. The trim removed 5 bases at V and 6 bases at J, leaving 5 bases unmatched. The CDR3 runs to 14 residues. Germline CDR1 MNHNS, CDR2 SASEGT. The CDR3 DNA is TGTGCCAGCAGTCCTACAGGGGGCACTCAGCCCCAGCATTTT. It specifies CASSPTGGTQPQHF.